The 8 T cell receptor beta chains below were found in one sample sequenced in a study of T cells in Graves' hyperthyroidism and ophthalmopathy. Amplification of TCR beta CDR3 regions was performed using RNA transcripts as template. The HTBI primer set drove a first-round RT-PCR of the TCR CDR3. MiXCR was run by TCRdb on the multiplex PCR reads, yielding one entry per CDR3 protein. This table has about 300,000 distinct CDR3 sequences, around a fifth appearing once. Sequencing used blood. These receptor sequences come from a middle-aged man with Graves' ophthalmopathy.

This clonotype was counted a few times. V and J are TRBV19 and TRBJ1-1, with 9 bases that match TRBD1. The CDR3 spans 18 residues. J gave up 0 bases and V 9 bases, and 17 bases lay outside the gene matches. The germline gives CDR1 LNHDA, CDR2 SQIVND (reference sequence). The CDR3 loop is CASRQARGQGSMNTEAFF. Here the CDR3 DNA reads TGTGCCAGCCGACAGGCAAGGGGACAGGGAAGCATGAACACTGAAGCTTTCTTT. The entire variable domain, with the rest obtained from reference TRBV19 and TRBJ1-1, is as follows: DGGITQSPKYLFRKEGQNVTLSCEQNLNHDAMYWYRQDPGQGLRLIYYSQIVNDFQKGDIAEGYSVSREKKESFPLTVTSAQKNPTAFYLCASRQARGQGSMNTEAFFGQGTRLTVV.

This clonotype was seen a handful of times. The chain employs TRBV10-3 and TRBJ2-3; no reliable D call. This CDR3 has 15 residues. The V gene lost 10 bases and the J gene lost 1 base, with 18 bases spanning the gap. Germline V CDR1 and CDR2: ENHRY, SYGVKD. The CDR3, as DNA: TGTGCCAGCCTACTATCGAGCGCGGGCACAGATACGCAGTATTTT. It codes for CASLLSSAGTDTQYF.

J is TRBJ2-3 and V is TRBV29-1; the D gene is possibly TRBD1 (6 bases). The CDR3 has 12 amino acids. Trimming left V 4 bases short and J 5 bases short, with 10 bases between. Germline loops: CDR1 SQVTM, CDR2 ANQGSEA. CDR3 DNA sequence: TGCAGCGTTGGGCAGGGGAGAGATACGCAGTATTTT. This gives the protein CSVGQGRDTQYF.

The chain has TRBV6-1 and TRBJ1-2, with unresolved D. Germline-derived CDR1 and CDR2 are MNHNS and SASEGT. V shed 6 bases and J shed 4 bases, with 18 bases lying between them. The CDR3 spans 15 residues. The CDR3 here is CASRESHRYLYGYTF. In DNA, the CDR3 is TGTGCCAGCAGGGAGTCGCACCGGTACCTCTATGGCTACACCTTC.

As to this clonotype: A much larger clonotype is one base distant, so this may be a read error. This CDR3 is CASSGGGVGANVLTF. DNA of the CDR3: TGTGCCAGCAGCGGCGGCGGGGTAGGGGCCAACGTCCTGACTTTC. The rearrangement uses TRBV11-3 and TRBJ2-6, with D possibly being TRBD2 (6 bases). This CDR3 has 15 amino acids. Trimming stripped 5 bases from V and 4 bases from J, with 12 bases between. Germline V lookup: CDR1 SGHNT, CDR2 YENEEA.

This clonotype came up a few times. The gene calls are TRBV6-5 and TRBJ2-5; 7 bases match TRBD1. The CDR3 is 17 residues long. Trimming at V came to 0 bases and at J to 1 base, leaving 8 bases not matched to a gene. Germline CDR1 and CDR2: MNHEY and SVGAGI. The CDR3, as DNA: TGTGCCAGCAGTTACTCGAGGACAGGACAGGTCCAAGAGACCCAGTACTTC. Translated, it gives CASSYSRTGQVQETQYF.

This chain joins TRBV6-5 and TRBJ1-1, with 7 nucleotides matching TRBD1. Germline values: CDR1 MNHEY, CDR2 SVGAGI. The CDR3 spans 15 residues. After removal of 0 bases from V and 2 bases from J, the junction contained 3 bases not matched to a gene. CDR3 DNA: TGTGCCAGCAGTTACTCAGACAGGGCTAACACTGAAGCTTTCTTT. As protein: CASSYSDRANTEAFF.

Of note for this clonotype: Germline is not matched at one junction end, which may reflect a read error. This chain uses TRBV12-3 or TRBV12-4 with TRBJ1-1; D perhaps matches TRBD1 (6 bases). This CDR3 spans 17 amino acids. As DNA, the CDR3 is TGTGCCAGCAGCCCCCCCCAGGGGTGGGGATCGAGCACTGAAACTTTCTTT. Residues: CASSPPQGWGSSTETFF.